Each of the 15 T cell receptor beta chains below was sequenced from the same sample in a study of neurological immune-mediated disorders. Using its own MiXCR run on the 5' RACE reads, TCRdb lists one record per CDR3 protein. The profile shows roughly 70,000 distinct CDR3 sequences, 3.9% of them singletons. The specimen sequenced was PBMCs. These receptors all come from a man aged 25 to 40 with multiple sclerosis.

This clonotype was recorded at least ten times. The chain links TRBV20-1 to TRBJ2-3; 13 bases are shared with TRBD2. V was pared by 2 bases and J by 1 base, with 3 bases of the junction left unmatched. Looked up from germline, CDR1 is DFQATT and CDR2 is SNEGSKA (reference sequence). The CDR3 length is 16 residues. CDR3 sequence reads: CSARPGLAGGTDTQYF. Here the CDR3 DNA reads TGCAGTGCTAGACCAGGACTAGCGGGGGGCACAGATACGCAGTATTTT.

In its sample, this clonotype was seen many times. The gene calls are TRBV12-3 or TRBV12-4 and TRBJ2-2; weak D call: TRBD1 (5 bases). The length of the CDR3 is 14 residues. Trimming removed 5 bases from V and 1 base from J, with 8 bases in between. The CDR3 coding sequence is TGTGCCAGCAGTACTCAGGGGAACACCGGGGAGCTGTTTTTT. Translated, it gives CASSTQGNTGELFF.

The table lists this clonotype with a few counts. This chain joins TRBV14 and TRBJ2-3; 7 bases map to TRBD1. The CDR3 has 14 amino acids. Germline assignment: CDR1 SGHDN and CDR2 FVKESK. J lost 6 bases, V lost 7 bases, and 10 bases had no gene match. CDR3 region: CASTSLTGMDTQYF. CDR3 DNA: TGTGCCAGCACCAGTCTGACAGGGATGGATACGCAGTATTTT. Full variable domain (rest looked up from reference TRBV14 and TRBJ2-3): EAGVTQFPSHSVIEKGQTVTLRCDPISGHDNLYWYRRVMGKEIKFLLHFVKESKQDESGMPNNRFLAERTGGTYSTLKVQPAELEDSGVYFCASTSLTGMDTQYFGPGTRLTVL.

This clonotype was seen a handful of times. Germline is not matched at one junction end, which may reflect a read error. V is TRBV18 and J is TRBJ1-5; unclear D gene. Germline V gene sequence: CDR1 KGHSH, CDR2 LQKENI. The CDR3 runs 15 residues. DNA for the CDR3: TGTGCCAGCTCACCACGGAACGGGGAGAACCAGCCCCAGAATTTT. It codes for CASSPRNGENQPQNF.

In its sample, this clonotype was seen many times. The chain joins TRBV20-1 to TRBJ2-7, with 10 bases matching TRBD1. V shed 4 bases, J shed 5 bases, and the junction held 5 bases outside the gene matches. There are 13 residues in the CDR3. Germline-derived CDR1 and CDR2 are DFQATT and SNEGSKA (reference sequence). In DNA form, the CDR3 reads TGCAGTGCTAAAGGACAGGGGGAGCACGAGCAGTACTTC. Protein sequence: CSAKGQGEHEQYF.

This clonotype has a count of ten or more. This chain links TRBV6-5 with TRBJ2-3; tentative D call: TRBD1 (6 bases). Between the trimmed V and J ends, which lost 6 bases and 2 bases, there was a span of 15 bases. CDR3 length: 15 residues. Germline-derived CDR1 and CDR2 are MNHEY and SVGAGI. The CDR3 protein is CASRHDRLTTDTQYF. DNA of the CDR3: TGTGCCAGCAGACACGACAGGCTTACCACAGATACGCAGTATTTT.

This clonotype was counted ten times or more. This rearrangement joins TRBV7-2 to TRBJ1-5; D uncertain. Germline values: CDR1 SGHTA, CDR2 FQGNSA. V shed 5 bases and J shed 1 base, with 12 bases lying between them. The CDR3 runs 15 residues. CDR3 coding DNA: TGTGCCAGCAGCGCGGGTGGGGTAAGCAATCAGCCCCAGCATTTT. The encoded protein is CASSAGGVSNQPQHF.

The chain links TRBV27 to TRBJ2-3; D could derive from TRBD1 or TRBD2 (6 bases each). The CDR3 length is 15 residues. Germline CDR1 MNHEY, CDR2 SMNVEV (reference sequence). V dropped 7 bases and J dropped 6 bases, with 20 bases sitting between them. CDR3 nucleotides: TGTGCCAGCACCTTAAGGGGGTGGGGGGAGGATACGCAGTATTTT. As protein: CASTLRGWGEDTQYF.

This clonotype was detected many times. The J gene is TRBJ1-1, the V gene TRBV3-1; D not resolved. The V gene's germline CDR1 is LGHDT and CDR2 YNNKEL (reference sequence). Between the trimmed V and J ends, which lost 2 bases and 2 bases, there was a span of 12 bases. This CDR3 region has 15 residues. CDR3 sequence: CASSQRRTSNTEAFF. In DNA, the CDR3 is TGTGCCAGCAGCCAACGGCGGACCAGTAACACTGAAGCTTTCTTT.

This chain joins TRBV20-1 and TRBJ2-7; 9 bases line up with TRBD1. The CDR3 runs 17 residues. V dropped 2 bases and J dropped 4; count of bases not matched to a gene: 15. Germline CDR1 and CDR2: DFQATT and SNEGSKA (reference sequence). DNA of the CDR3: TGCAGTGCTAGACCACTGACAGGGGGGCCGTGGGATTACGAGCAGTACTTC. Residues: CSARPLTGGPWDYEQYF.

This clonotype was found many times. This sequence joins TRBV5-1 and TRBJ2-3; TRBD1 aligns across 7 bases. The germline V gene encodes CDR1 SGHRS and CDR2 YFSETQ. After removal of 0 bases from V and 4 bases from J, the junction contained 2 bases not matched to a gene. There are 14 residues in the CDR3. CDR3 sequence: CASSLGQGPDTQYF. The CDR3 DNA is TGCGCCAGCAGCTTGGGACAGGGACCAGATACGCAGTATTTT.

This clonotype has a count of ten or more. The chain uses TRBV27 and TRBJ2-5, with 11 bases matching TRBD2. Germline loops: CDR1 MNHEY, CDR2 SMNVEV (reference sequence). This CDR3 spans 15 amino acids. Unmatched junction bases numbered 11, after V lost 5 bases and J lost 9 bases. In nucleotides, the CDR3 is TGTGCCAGCAGTCCTGGTAGCGGGGGGGCGAAGGCCCAGTACTTC. This codes for CASSPGSGGAKAQYF.

This clonotype was recorded many times. V is TRBV6-5 and J is TRBJ2-3, with 8 nucleotides matching TRBD1. The V segment lost 7 bases and the J segment 0 bases; nucleotides outside the gene matches: 3. Germline CDR1 is MNHEY and CDR2 is SVGAGI. This CDR3 contains 14 residues. The CDR3 reads CASTRDRSTDTQYF. The DNA of the CDR3 is TGTGCCAGCACCCGGGACAGGAGCACAGATACGCAGTATTTT.

This clonotype was detected only a few times. This rearrangement joins TRBV20-1 to TRBJ2-3; 12 bases map to TRBD2. This CDR3 contains 14 residues. The V and J ends lost 2 bases and 3 bases, in that order; junction bases with no gene match: 0. The germline CDR1 and CDR2 sequences are DFQATT and SNEGSKA (reference sequence). The CDR3 loop is CSARTSGGTDTQYF. For the CDR3, the DNA is TGCAGTGCTAGAACTAGCGGGGGGACAGATACGCAGTATTTT.

The sample holds many counts of this clonotype. This chain connects TRBV4-1 to TRBJ2-5, with D hard to call. This CDR3 is built from 15 residues. CDR1 and CDR2 from the germline V gene are MGHRA and YSYEKL. Trimming left V 1 base short and J 2 bases short, with 11 bases between. The CDR3 region is CASSQVAMEQETQYF. The CDR3, as DNA: TGCGCCAGCAGCCAAGTGGCAATGGAACAAGAGACCCAGTACTTC.